A selection of T cell receptor beta chains follows, all from one sample in a study of a mutant IDH1 vaccine in newly diagnosed glioma. No cognate antigen is known for these TCRs. Profiled with immunoSEQ multiplex PCR; TCRdb holds only in-frame clones, not every one. The data show tens of thousands of clones, 81% seen once. This specimen was PBMCs, taken from a glioma patient whose treatment included an IDH1 peptide vaccine. The receptor set was obtained from a man aged 25 to 40 with glioma. Both conserved end residues are part of each CDR3. The D gene is left open where the match is weak. Size is omitted from some rows. Given values are once, few, many or a class for expanded clones.

>TRBJ1-1|-|-|TRBV28|14
-
CASILGSLYDEAFF
>TRBJ1-2|-|-|TRBV6-5|15
TGTGCCAGCAGTTACTCGCTGACAGGATACTATGGCTACACCTTC
CASSYSLTGYYGYTF
>TRBJ1-2|TRBD1|few|TRBV7-9|15
TGTGCCAGCAGCTTAGCCGGACAGGGCGGCTATGGCTACACCTTC
CASSLAGQGGYGYTF
>TRBJ1-2|-|-|TRBV6-5|15
TGTGCCAGCAGATTTAGTGACAGTTCACGCTATGGCTACACCTTC
CASRFSDSSRYGYTF
>TRBJ2-7|-|-|TRBV7-9|15
TGTGCCAGCATCTTCCCTTCCCCCAGCGGTTACGAGCAGTACTTC
CASIFPSPSGYEQYF
>TRBJ1-5|TRBD1|few|TRBV29-1|14
TGCAGCGTTAGGACAGGGGATAGCAATCAGCCCCAGCATTTT
CSVRTGDSNQPQHF
>TRBJ2-5|TRBD2|-|TRBV11-3|13
TGTGCCAGCAGCCGAACGGGGGGAGAGACCCAGTACTTC
CASSRTGGETQYF
>TRBJ2-3|-|-|TRBV5-4|14
TGTGCCAGCAGCCTACGGACTAAAACAGATACGCAGTATTTT
CASSLRTKTDTQYF
>TRBJ1-1|-|-|TRBV23-1|16
TGCGCCAGCAGTCAATCTGTGGCAGGGTTTGACACTGAAGCTTTCTTT
CASSQSVAGFDTEAFF
>TRBJ1-5|-|-|TRBV5-1|15
TGCGCCAGCAGCTTGGATACAGGTAGCAATCAGCCCCAGCATTTT
CASSLDTGSNQPQHF
>TRBJ2-5|-|-|TRBV2|12
TGTGCCAGCGGCGCGATCCAAGAGACCCAGTACTTC
CASGAIQETQYF
>TRBJ1-5|-|-|TRBV9|14
TGTGCCAGCAGCGTAGGAACCGAGGGGCAGCCCCAGCATTTT
CASSVGTEGQPQHF
>TRBJ1-1|-|few|TRBV30|11
TGTGCCTGGAGTGCGACCAGGGGAGCTTTCTTT
CAWSATRGAFF
>TRBJ2-3|TRBD2|once|TRBV2|15
TGTGCCAGCAGTCCTACTAGCGGGAGACGAGATACGCAGTATTTT
CASSPTSGRRDTQYF
>TRBJ1-1|-|-|TRBV19|13
TGTGCCAGTAGTGGGTCGGTGAGCACTGAAGCTTTCTTT
CASSGSVSTEAFF
>TRBJ2-1|TRBD2|-|TRBV6-4|13
TGTGCCAGCAGGGCCGGGGGGGACAATGAGCAGTTCTTC
CASRAGGDNEQFF
>TRBJ1-1|TRBD1|-|TRBV5-5|15
TGTGCCAGCAGCTATACCACGACAGGGGCGGCTGAAGCTTTCTTT
CASSYTTTGAAEAFF
>TRBJ2-5|-|-|TRBV4-2|16
TGTGCCAGCAGCCAATCGTCAGGGGCCCACCAAGAGACCCAGTACTTC
CASSQSSGAHQETQYF
>TRBJ1-2|TRBD1|-|TRBV6-5|16
TGTGCCAGCAGTTACTCAGGGGACAGGGGGTTCTATGGCTACACCTTC
CASSYSGDRGFYGYTF
>TRBJ2-7|-|-|TRBV5-6|13
TGTGCCAGCAGTTTCGGGGAAGCCTACGAGCAGTACTTC
CASSFGEAYEQYF
>TRBJ2-3|TRBD2|-|TRBV5-1|17
TGCGCCAGCAGCTTGCTCTGGGGGGGGACGAGCACAGATACGCAGTATTTT
CASSLLWGGTSTDTQYF
>TRBJ1-3|-|-|TRBV27|18
TGTGCCAGCGCACCGGCCGGCAGGGTATACTTCTCTGGAAACACCATATATTTT
CASAPAGRVYFSGNTIYF
>TRBJ2-1|-|-|TRBV10-1|13
TGCGCCAGCAGTGAAAGGAGATACAATGAGCAGTTCTTC
CASSERRYNEQFF
>TRBJ2-7|TRBD1|-|TRBV11-2|15
TGTGCCAGCAGCAGCGGACAGGGGCACGAATACGAGCAGTACTTC
CASSSGQGHEYEQYF
>TRBJ1-5|TRBD1|-|TRBV27|17
TGTGCCAGCAGTCCGGGGACAGGGCGGATATTGGGTCAGCCCCAGCATTTT
CASSPGTGRILGQPQHF
>TRBJ1-2|TRBD1|few|TRBV5-4|14
TGTGCCAGCAGCCTTAGGGACAGGGTCGGGGGCTACACCTTC
CASSLRDRVGGYTF
>TRBJ2-5|TRBD1|-|TRBV27|14
TGTGCCAGCAGGCCGTCGGACAGGGGACAGACCCAGTACTTC
CASRPSDRGQTQYF
>TRBJ2-7|-|-|TRBV6-1|15
TGTGCCAGCAGTGTTGAGACTAGTTATCTCGACGAGCAGTACTTC
CASSVETSYLDEQYF
>TRBJ2-4|-|-|TRBV10-3|17
TGTGCCATCAGTGACCCCCGGGCCGAGTTAGACAAAAACATTCAGTACTTC
CAISDPRAELDKNIQYF
>TRBJ2-3|-|-|TRBV12-5|14
TGTGCCCACGAGACGGGGCGAACAGGAGATACGCAGTATTTT
CAHETGRTGDTQYF
>TRBJ1-1|-|-|TRBV4-1|15
TGCGCCAGCAGCCATGAGGGGGAGAGGAACACTGAAGCTTTCTTT
CASSHEGERNTEAFF
>TRBJ2-6|TRBD2|-|TRBV5-4|18
TGTGCCAGCAGCAGGGGACTAGCGGGAGCAGGAGGGGCCAACGTCCTGACTTTC
CASSRGLAGAGGANVLTF
>TRBJ1-1|-|-|TRBV30|15
TGTGCCTGGAGTGTACTTTACGGGAAAAACACTGAAGCTTTCTTT
CAWSVLYGKNTEAFF
>TRBJ2-3|TRBD1|-|TRBV5-1|16
TGCGCCAGCAACCTCGGGACAGGCGTGGGCACAGATACGCAGTATTTT
CASNLGTGVGTDTQYF